This T cell receptor (beta chain) was identified in a study of cytomegalovirus exposure and HLA in healthy donors. Whole-study context: The same platform was used for the roughly 120 validation repertoires and the 600 to 850 first-cohort repertoires, a later analysis reported. Overall study findings and caveats: In vitro, three CMV-associated chains proved specific for CMV antigens. The study designated 164 TCR beta chains cytomegalovirus-associated. There were some public TCRs occurring in many donors, but most TCR sequences were rare.

Using immunoSEQ multiplex PCR, the repertoire was profiled, and TCRdb retains in-frame clones only, with some absent. The data contain 67,000 or so clones, about 94% of them seen just once; the ten biggest clones take up roughly 1.4%. This clone was recorded once. Its antigen is undetermined. Trimming stripped 7 bases from V and 5 bases from J, with 8 bases between. From germline, CDR1 is MNHEY and CDR2 SVGAGI. The CDR3 spans 11 residues. The V call is TRBV6-5, the J call TRBJ2-5, with a tentative D call TRBD1 (6 bases). This TCR was recovered from a man younger than 35 in good health and CMV-seropositive. Sequences were obtained from PBMCs. The CDR3 nucleotides read TGTGCCAGCACTCAGGGGGAGACCCAGTACTTC. This gives the protein CASTQGETQYF.